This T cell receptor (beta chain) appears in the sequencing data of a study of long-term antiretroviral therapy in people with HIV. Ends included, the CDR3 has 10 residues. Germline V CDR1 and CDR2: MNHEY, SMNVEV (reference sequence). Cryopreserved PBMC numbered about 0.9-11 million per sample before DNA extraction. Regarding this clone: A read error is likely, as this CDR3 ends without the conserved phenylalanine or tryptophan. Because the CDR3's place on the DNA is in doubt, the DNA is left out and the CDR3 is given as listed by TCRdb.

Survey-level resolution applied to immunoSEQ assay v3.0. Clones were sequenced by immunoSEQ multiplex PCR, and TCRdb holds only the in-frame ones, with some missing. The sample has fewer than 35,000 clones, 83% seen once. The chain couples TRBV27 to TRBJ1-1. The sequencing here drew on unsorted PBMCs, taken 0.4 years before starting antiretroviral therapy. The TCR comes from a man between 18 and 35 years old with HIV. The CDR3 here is CASSLSNPVC.